Presented here are 12 T cell receptor beta chains from one specimen sequenced in a study of human T cells and chemical hapten exposure. TCRdb re-called the RACE reads through MiXCR, storing one row per CDR3 protein. This table holds roughly 180,000 distinct CDR3 sequences, approximately 20% found once. Time point: patch test 1, 2 weeks after DPC sensitization. Treatment in this sample: therapeutic diphenylcyclopropenone sensitization with weekly scalp DPC. Sequenced here: whole blood, sampled in connection with sensitization to the hapten diphenylcyclopropenone (DPC). All receptors come from a woman aged 45-60 years with alopecia areata. Some clones in this sample may be carry-over from other donors' samples.

This chain connects TRBV12-3 or TRBV12-4 to TRBJ2-1, with TRBD2 matching over 12 bases. V gave up 5 bases and J gave up 7 bases; unmatched junction bases: 6. This CDR3 contains 15 residues. The CDR3 sequence: CASSPTSGRFNEQFF. The CDR3 DNA is TGTGCCAGCAGTCCAACTAGCGGGAGGTTTAATGAGCAGTTCTTC.

J is TRBJ2-2 and V is TRBV7-3; 11 bases match TRBD2. The CDR3 contains 18 residues. From germline, CDR1 is SGHTA and CDR2 FQGTGA. The trim removed 0 bases at V and 5 bases at J, leaving 8 bases unmatched. CDR3 DNA sequence: TGTGCCAGCAGCTTAACTAGCGGGAGGGCCAGGAATACCGGGGAGCTGTTTTTT. Translating gives CASSLTSGRARNTGELFF.

This clonotype was found a few times. The chain couples TRBV5-4 to TRBJ2-3; 7 bases fit TRBD2. Trimming took 7 bases from V and 1 from J; bases not matched to a gene: 15. CDR1 is SGHNT and CDR2 is YYREEE in the germline V gene (reference sequence). This CDR3 comprises 17 residues. Here the CDR3 DNA reads TGTGCCAGCGGTCCCCCACCCATGGCGGGGGGCACAGATACGCAGTATTTT. Translation gives CASGPPPMAGGTDTQYF.

V gene TRBV7-6 combines with J gene TRBJ2-2; 9 bases fit TRBD2. The CDR3 runs 16 residues. J gave up 3 bases and V 7 bases, and 9 bases lay outside the gene matches. Germline values: CDR1 SGHVS, CDR2 FNYEAQ. The CDR3 DNA reads as TGTGCCAGCACCCCCCTCGCGGGAGGGGACACCGGGGAGCTGTTTTTT. It translates to CASTPLAGGDTGELFF.

This chain joins TRBV12-3 or TRBV12-4 and TRBJ2-2, with 8 bases fitting TRBD1. The V gene end was trimmed by 6 bases and the J gene end by 3 bases; junction bases not matched to a gene: 9. The length of the CDR3 is 16 residues. This CDR3 is CASRSTGGLDTGELFF. The DNA for the CDR3 is TGTGCCAGCAGATCCACAGGGGGTCTAGACACCGGGGAGCTGTTTTTT.

The V call is TRBV11-2, the J call TRBJ2-2, with D hard to call. This CDR3 is 15 amino acids long. V lost 5 bases and J 2 bases, leaving 12 bases between the germline ends. Germline CDR1 SGHAT, CDR2 FQNNGV. The CDR3 coding sequence is TGTGCCAGCAGCCCTATACTGGCCAACACCGGGGAGCTGTTTTTT. Translated: CASSPILANTGELFF. Using reference TRBV11-2 and TRBJ2-2 for the parts outside the CDR3, the full variable domain is EAGVAQSPRYKIIEKRQSVAFWCNPISGHATLYWYQQILGQGPKLLIQFQNNGVVDDSQLPKDRFSAERLKGVDSTLKIQPAKLEDSAVYLCASSPILANTGELFFGEGSRLTVL.

In its sample, this clonotype was seen a few times. This chain links TRBV7-2 with TRBJ2-4; TRBD2 might be the D (5 bases). There are 14 residues in the CDR3. Germline V gene lookup returns CDR1 SGHTA and CDR2 FQGNSA. V lost 5 bases, J lost 0 bases, and 8 bases lay in between. DNA of the CDR3: TGTGCCAGCAGCGGTGGACTAGCCAAAAACATTCAGTACTTC. This gives the protein CASSGGLAKNIQYF.

This clonotype appeared a few times. This chain connects TRBV7-8 to TRBJ2-5, with no clear D. This CDR3 contains 11 residues. Between the trimmed V and J ends, which lost 5 bases and 4 bases, there was a span of 5 bases. Looked up from germline, CDR1 is SGHVS and CDR2 is FQNEAQ. The CDR3 sequence: CASSQGETQYF. CDR3 DNA sequence: TGTGCCAGCAGCCAAGGAGAGACCCAGTACTTC.

The chain is built from TRBV6-5 and TRBJ1-2; 7 positions match TRBD1. Germline CDR1 reads MNHEY; CDR2 reads SVGAGI. V lost 6 bases and J lost 8; bases outside the gene matches: 9. The CDR3 contains 13 residues. The CDR3, as DNA: TGTGCCAGCAGCCCCGACAGGGTGTACGGCTACACCTTC. This encodes CASSPDRVYGYTF.

This chain links TRBV5-1 with TRBJ2-1, with 7 bases fitting TRBD2. V trimming: 1 base; J trimming: 0 bases; junction bases outside the gene matches: 7. CDR3 length: 17 residues. Germline CDR1 and CDR2: SGHRS and YFSETQ. The CDR3 loop reads CASSLRTSLSSYNEQFF. CDR3 nucleotides: TGCGCCAGCAGCTTGAGGACTAGTCTTAGCTCCTACAATGAGCAGTTCTTC.

This clonotype occurred a few times. The J gene is TRBJ1-5, the V gene TRBV15, with TRBD1 matching 7 bases. Germline V lookup: CDR1 LNHNV, CDR2 YYDKDF (reference sequence). Germline trimming cut 3 bases from V and 5 bases from J; bases unmatched to any gene: 4. The CDR3 is 14 amino acids. The CDR3 loop is CATSRRQGYQPQHF. As DNA, the CDR3 is TGTGCCACCAGCAGGCGACAGGGATATCAGCCCCAGCATTTT.

This clonotype was counted a few times. The chain recombines TRBV27 with TRBJ2-3; tentatively, D is TRBD2 (7 bases). Between the trimmed V and J ends, which lost 1 base and 6 bases, there was a span of 20 bases. The CDR3 length is 17 residues. Per the germline V gene, CDR1 is MNHEY and CDR2 is SMNVEV (reference sequence). The CDR3 DNA follows: TGTGCCAGCAGTTTATATATCGGTGGGGGGGCGAGGGATACGCAGTATTTT. As protein: CASSLYIGGGARDTQYF.